The next 8 T cell receptor beta chains were all read from a single sample in a study of T cell responses to AZD1222 COVID-19 vaccine. Profiled with immunoSEQ multiplex PCR; TCRdb holds only in-frame clones, not every one. The sample yields more than 140,000 clones, about 90% seen once. Sequenced material: peripheral blood, taken on day 0 of AZD1222 vaccination. These receptor sequences come from an adult in good health.

This sequence joins TRBV7-2 and TRBJ1-6, with 7 bases identical to TRBD1. J lost 9 bases, V lost 4 bases, and 6 bases had no gene match. The CDR3 totals 14 residues. The germline V gene has CDR1 SGHTA and CDR2 FQGNSA. Written as DNA, the CDR3 is TGTGCCAGCAGCTCGACAGGGAACGTTTCACCCCTCCACTTT. Amino acids: CASSSTGNVSPLHF.

V is TRBV5-8 and J is TRBJ2-1, with TRBD2 identical over 10 bases. The junction had 9 bases not matched to a gene; V was cut back by 0 bases and J by 12 bases. The CDR3 consists of 15 residues. Germline CDR1 SGHTS, CDR2 YDEGEE. Written as DNA, the CDR3 is TGTGCCAGCAGCTTGGGGGAAGCGGGAGGGCTGCGGCAGTTCTTC. Amino acids: CASSLGEAGGLRQFF.

This chain uses TRBV28 with TRBJ1-1; TRBD1 matches at 8 bases. The germline V gene has CDR1 MDHEN and CDR2 SYDVKM. V was clipped by 4 bases and J by 3 bases; unmatched bases: 4. The CDR3 is made up of 14 amino acids. The CDR3: CASSSGQGHTEAFF. The CDR3 nucleotides read TGTGCCAGCAGTTCTGGACAGGGACACACTGAAGCTTTCTTT.

This clone is medium-sized (0.01 to 0.1%) in the sample. The rearrangement uses TRBV19 and TRBJ2-3, with D perhaps matching TRBD2 (6 bases). V gave up 1 base and J gave up 2 bases, with 10 bases separating them. The CDR3 spans 15 residues. Germline assignment: CDR1 LNHDA and CDR2 SQIVND (reference sequence). The CDR3 region is CASSIAGSSTDTQYF. CDR3 sequence (DNA): TGTGCCAGTAGTATAGCCGGGAGTTCCACAGATACGCAGTATTTT.

This chain uses TRBV7-2 with TRBJ1-1; D is ambiguous. V was trimmed by 1 base and J by 2 bases, leaving 11 bases between them. Per the germline V gene, CDR1 is SGHTA and CDR2 is FQGNSA. This CDR3 has 15 amino acids. CDR3 in amino acids: CASSLVAQVNTEAFF. CDR3 nucleotide sequence: TGTGCCAGCAGCTTAGTAGCCCAGGTTAACACTGAAGCTTTCTTT.

The rearrangement uses TRBV7-9 and TRBJ1-1; no definite D call. This CDR3 contains 15 residues. Trimming shortened V by 5 bases and J by 1 base, and 14 bases separated the two germline ends. The germline V gene has CDR1 SEHNR and CDR2 FQNEAQ (reference sequence). CDR3: CASSPNSRRNTEAFF. In DNA form, the CDR3 reads TGTGCCAGCAGCCCGAACTCAAGGAGGAACACTGAAGCTTTCTTT.

The chain employs TRBV28 and TRBJ1-5, with D possibly being TRBD1 (6 bases). The CDR3 spans 15 residues. V lost 2 bases to trimming and J lost 0 bases, with 8 bases between them. Germline loops: CDR1 MDHEN, CDR2 SYDVKM. In DNA, the CDR3 is TGTGCCAGCAGTTTAGGGGGCCCTAGCAATCAGCCCCAGCATTTT. Amino acid sequence: CASSLGGPSNQPQHF. Full variable domain (outside the CDR3, taken from reference TRBV28 and TRBJ1-5): DVKVTQSSRYLVKRTGEKVFLECVQDMDHENMFWYRQDPGLGLRLIYFSYDVKMKEKGDIPEGYSVSREKKERFSLILESASTNQTSMYLCASSLGGPSNQPQHFGDGTRLSIL.

The chain recombines TRBV5-1 with TRBJ1-2; unclear D gene. This CDR3 has 13 residues. Per the germline V gene, CDR1 is SGHRS and CDR2 is YFSETQ. V was pared by 0 bases and J by 1 base, with 4 bases between. The CDR3 loop is CASSLALNYGYTF. Written as DNA, the CDR3 is TGCGCCAGCAGCTTGGCGCTTAACTATGGCTACACCTTC.